This T cell receptor (beta chain) was recovered during a study of neurological immune-mediated disorders (dated by TCRdb to the late 2010s). As for the study more broadly: Peripheral blood TCR-beta repertoires from patients with HTLV-I-associated myelopathy (HAM/TSP), patients with multiple sclerosis, and healthy controls were compared in the study using UMI-based sequencing. The cohort included about 66 subjects: approximately 14 with HAM/TSP, about 35 with multiple sclerosis, and approximately 20 healthy controls. Alongside PBMC samples, the set of approximately 100 TCR-beta libraries contained longitudinal samples, technical triplicates, and paired CD4+ and CD8+ T-cell subsets that had been sorted.

In the germline V gene (reference sequence), CDR1 corresponds to MNHEY and CDR2 to SMNVEV. Trimmed from V: 3 bases; trimmed from J: 3 bases; junction bases lacking a gene match: 11. The CDR3 goes from the cysteine to the phenylalanine over 17 residues. The CDR3 DNA has 51 bases and is translated from base 1. The healthy controls were volunteers from a blood bank in Maryland, USA. Libraries from unsorted PBMCs were made from 2 million PBMCs kept in RNAlater at -80 degrees C until RNA extraction. Peripheral blood was subjected to Ficoll-Hypaque density gradient centrifugation to isolate PBMCs, which were then cryopreserved in liquid nitrogen. cDNA was synthesized by template-switch 5'RACE using a primer with a 10-nucleotide random unique molecular identifier that tagged each TCR transcript. Each sequencing run produced over 160 million TCR-beta sequences covering 15-18 subjects. The RNeasy kit was used to extract total RNA. Using the KAPA Real-time Library Amplification kit, TCR-beta VDJ regions were amplified with primers for the TCR constant region and the 5'RACE anchor. A first PCR added sample indexes and Illumina adaptors, and a second PCR then raised library yield. After Ampure bead purification, the TCR product of roughly 650 bp was size-selected on a 2% E-gel SizeSelection system. Before pooling, library quality was assessed on a Bioanalyzer, concentration was determined with Qubit, and library quantification was performed with the Kapa Library Quantification kit. An Illumina HiSeq 2500 sequenced the libraries paired-end 2 x 150 bp. To increase sequence diversity, about 25-31% phiX was spiked into each library pool. On the study's bioinformatics: The UMI-based MiGEC pipeline processed quality-filtered reads and removed over 75% of raw TCR sequences during error correction. IMGT germline references were used for alignment of VDJ genes, and clonotypes were defined by a unique CDR3 amino acid sequence together with V-J genes. Clonal expansion, Shannon diversity, and CDR3 relatedness (CalcPairwiseDistances, ClusterSamples) were evaluated with VDJtools, and phylogenetic trees were built with CLCbio workbench. Clones with at least 8 unique UMIs were defined as expanded, with this threshold being based on coefficient-of-variation modelling across technical triplicates. Using fastp at Q25 and MiXCR, TCRdb reprocessed the public reads and kept productive beta chains. Each entry merges the rows of one CDR3 protein and shows their most common DNA and genes. The V and J calls reflect TCRdb's pipeline rather than the authors' work. A total of 80,000 or so distinct CDR3 sequences appear in this sample, roughly 9.9% of them only once. The biggest ten clones account for about 1.7% of the sample.

The paper as a whole reports these results and caveats: TCR clonal expansion was highest in HAM/TSP patients and lowest in MS patients, with MS patients falling below even healthy controls. Across subjects, expanded clones never shared an identical CDR3 amino acid sequence, which suggests that the TCR-beta repertoires in every group were private.

This clonotype was counted at least ten times. The antigen this receptor binds is unknown. No much larger clone is present one base from it, and per-base qualities are unavailable. This receptor was identified in a man aged 50-59 years in good health. The chain is encoded by TRBV27 joined to TRBJ1-5; 7 central nucleotides agree with TRBD1. Sample: PBMCs. The base sequence is TGTGCCAGCAGTTTCCTGACAGGGCTAGTTAACAATCAGCCCCAGCATTTT. It specifies CASSFLTGLVNNQPQHF.